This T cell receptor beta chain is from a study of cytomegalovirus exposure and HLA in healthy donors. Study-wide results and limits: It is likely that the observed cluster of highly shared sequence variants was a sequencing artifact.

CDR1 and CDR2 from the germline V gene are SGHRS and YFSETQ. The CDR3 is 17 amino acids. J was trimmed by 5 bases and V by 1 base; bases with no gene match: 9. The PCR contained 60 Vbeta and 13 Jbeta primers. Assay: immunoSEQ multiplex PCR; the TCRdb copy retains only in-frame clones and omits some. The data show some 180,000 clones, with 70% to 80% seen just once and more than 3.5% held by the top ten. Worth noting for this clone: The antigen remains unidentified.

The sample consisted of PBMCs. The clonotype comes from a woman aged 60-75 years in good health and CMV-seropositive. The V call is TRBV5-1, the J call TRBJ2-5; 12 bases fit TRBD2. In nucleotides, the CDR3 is TGCGCCAGCAGCTTGACCCTAGCGGGAGGGCCTGGGGAGACCCAGTACTTC. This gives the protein CASSLTLAGGPGETQYF.